This TCR beta chain was captured in a study of cytomegalovirus exposure and HLA in healthy donors. V gave up 5 bases and J gave up 9 bases, with 11 bases separating them. CDR1 and CDR2 from the germline V gene are SGHVS and FNYEAQ. CDR3 length: 13 residues. A multiplex PCR was run with 60 Vbeta primers and 13 Jbeta primers. This table comes from immunoSEQ multiplex PCR, and its TCRdb copy is limited to in-frame clones, with some not included. Of about 180,000 clones listed, about 82% were seen once; the top ten hold around 1.5%. This chain uses TRBV7-6 with TRBJ1-6; D is perhaps TRBD1 (5 bases). The receptor was derived from a man in his late teens or twenties in good health and CMV-seronegative. Sequencing was done on a sample of PBMCs. CDR3 DNA: TGTGCCAGCAGCCCAACCACAGGTTCACCCCTCCACTTT. It translates to CASSPTTGSPLHF.